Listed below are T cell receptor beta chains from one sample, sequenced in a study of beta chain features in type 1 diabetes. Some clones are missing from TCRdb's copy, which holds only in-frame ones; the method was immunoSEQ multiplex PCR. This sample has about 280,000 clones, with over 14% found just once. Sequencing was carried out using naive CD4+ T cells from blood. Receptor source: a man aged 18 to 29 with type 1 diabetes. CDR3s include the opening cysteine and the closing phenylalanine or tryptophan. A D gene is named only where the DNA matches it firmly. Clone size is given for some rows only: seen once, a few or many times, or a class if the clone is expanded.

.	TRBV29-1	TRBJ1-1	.	TGCAGCGTTGACGGGGGGCGCACTGAAGCTTTCTTT	CSVDGGRTEAFF
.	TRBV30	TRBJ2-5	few	TGTGCCTGGAGTGGGTTGTTAGAAGAGACCCAGTACTTC	CAWSGLLEETQYF
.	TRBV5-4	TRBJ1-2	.	TGTGCCAGCAGCTTGTCCGGAGGCGGCTACACCTTC	CASSLSGGGYTF
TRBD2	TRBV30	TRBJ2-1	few	TGTGCCTGGAGCCCTAGCGGGAGAGGGAAGAGTGAGCAGTTCTTC	CAWSPSGRGKSEQFF
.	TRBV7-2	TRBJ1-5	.	TGTGCCAGCAGCTCACGTTGGGGGGACAATCAGCCCCAGCATTTT	CASSSRWGDNQPQHF
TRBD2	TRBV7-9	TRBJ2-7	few	TGTGCCAGCAGCTCGAGCGGGAGGGACGAGCAGTACTTC	CASSSSGRDEQYF
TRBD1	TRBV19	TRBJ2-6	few	TGTGCCAGTAGTATCGAGACAGGGGCTAGCTCTGGGGCCAACGTCCTGACTTTC	CASSIETGASSGANVLTF
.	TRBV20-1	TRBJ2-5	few	TGCAGTGCTAGAGACTCCCGGACCCAGTACTTC	CSARDSRTQYF
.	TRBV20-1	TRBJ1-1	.	TGCAGTCTTACCCGGGGGGAAGCTTTCTTT	CSLTRGEAFF
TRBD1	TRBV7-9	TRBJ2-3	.	TGTGCCAGCTATTTTTCAGGGGGAAGTGGAGATACGCAGTATTTT	CASYFSGGSGDTQYF
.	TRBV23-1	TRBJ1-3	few	TGCGCCAGCAGTCAATCTAAAGCCGGAGTTGGAAACACCATATATTTT	CASSQSKAGVGNTIYF
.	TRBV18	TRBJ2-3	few	TGTGCCAGCTCGACCGGGGAAGGGGATACGCAGTATTTT	CASSTGEGDTQYF
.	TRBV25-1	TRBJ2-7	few	TGTGCCAGCAGTGAACGCCAGGGCAGCTACGAGCAGTACTTC	CASSERQGSYEQYF
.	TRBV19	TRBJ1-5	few	TGTGCCAGTAGTATAGTGGCAGGTCAGAAACAGCCCCAGCATTTT	CASSIVAGQKQPQHF
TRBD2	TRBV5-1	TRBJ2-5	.	TGCGCCAGCGGCTCGACCTCTAGCGGGGAAGAGACCCAGTACTTC	CASGSTSSGEETQYF
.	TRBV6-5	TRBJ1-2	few	TGTGCCAGCAGTGACATTTCCGACTATGGCTACACCTTC	CASSDISDYGYTF
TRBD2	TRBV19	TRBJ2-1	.	TGTGCCAGTACCATGCTAGCGGGGATTTACAATGAGCAGTTCTTC	CASTMLAGIYNEQFF
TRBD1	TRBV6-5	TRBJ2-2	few	TGTGCCAGCAGAGGGACAGGCCCCGGGGAGCTGTTTTTT	CASRGTGPGELFF
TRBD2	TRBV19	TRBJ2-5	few	TGTGCCAGTAGTTACGGACTAGCGGGGGGGCCGAATATGGAGACCCAGTACTTC	CASSYGLAGGPNMETQYF
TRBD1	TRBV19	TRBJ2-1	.	TGTGCCAGTAGTCCCCCCAGGGGGCACTCCTACAATGAGCAGTTCTTC	CASSPPRGHSYNEQFF
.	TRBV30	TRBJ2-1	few	TGTGCCTGGAGTGTAAGCGGCTCCTACAATGAGCAGTTCTTC	CAWSVSGSYNEQFF
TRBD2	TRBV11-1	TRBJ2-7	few	TGTGCCAGCAGGACCCGGGGGGGCTCCTACGAGCAGTACTTC	CASRTRGGSYEQYF
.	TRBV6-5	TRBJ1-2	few	TGTGCCAGCACCGCACAGGGATCTGGCTACACCTTC	CASTAQGSGYTF
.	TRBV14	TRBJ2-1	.	TGTGCCAGCAGCCAAGGTGTGCTAGTCTCCTACAATGAGCAGTTCTTC	CASSQGVLVSYNEQFF
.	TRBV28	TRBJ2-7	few	TGTGCCAGCACCTCCGCCGACAGGCCTTCGGGCGAGCAGTACTTC	CASTSADRPSGEQYF
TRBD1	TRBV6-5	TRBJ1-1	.	TGTGCCAGCAGTTACCTGGGACAGGGCGACACTGAAGCTTTCTTT	CASSYLGQGDTEAFF
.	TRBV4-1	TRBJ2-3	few	TGCGCCAGCAGCCAAGAGAGGAGGGCAGTGGTCTCAGATACGCAGTATTTT	CASSQERRAVVSDTQYF
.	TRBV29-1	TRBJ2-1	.	TGCAGCGTTGAAAGATGGACAGTTGAATACAATGAGCAGTTCTTC	CSVERWTVEYNEQFF
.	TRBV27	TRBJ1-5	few	TGTGCCAGCAGCGCAGGATTAAATCAGCCCCAGCATTTT	CASSAGLNQPQHF
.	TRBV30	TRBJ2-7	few	TGTGCTAGCCTACGGCGGGGTCGTGGCGACGAGCAGTACTTC	CASLRRGRGDEQYF
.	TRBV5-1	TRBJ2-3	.	TGCGCCAGCAGCTTCTCTCTCGGTACGCAGTATTTT	CASSFSLGTQYF
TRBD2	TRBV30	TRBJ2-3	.	TGTGCCTGGAGTTTGGGTGCGGGACGGGACTACACAGATACGCAGTATTTT	CAWSLGAGRDYTDTQYF
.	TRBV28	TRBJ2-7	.	TGTGCCAGCAGGCCCGGGACTCGGGACCGATACGAGCAGTACTTC	CASRPGTRDRYEQYF
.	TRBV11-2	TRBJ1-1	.	TGTGCCAGCAGCCTTTCTCACACTGAAGCTTTCTTT	CASSLSHTEAFF
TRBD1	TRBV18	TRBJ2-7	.	TGTGCCAGCTCACCAATGGGACCGGGACAGGGTTACGAGCAGTACTTC	CASSPMGPGQGYEQYF
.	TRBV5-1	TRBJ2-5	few	TGCGCCAGCAGGGCGCGCGGCCAAGAGACCCAGTACTTC	CASRARGQETQYF
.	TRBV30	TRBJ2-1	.	TGTGCCTGGAGTCCTACTAGGGCTGAGCAGTTCTTC	CAWSPTRAEQFF
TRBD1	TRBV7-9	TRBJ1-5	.	TGTGCCAGCAGCTTGGAGACAGGGCTCGGCAATCAGCCCCAGCATTTT	CASSLETGLGNQPQHF
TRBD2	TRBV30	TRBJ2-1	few	TGTGCCTGGAGTGGCGGGGGGACCTACAATGAGCAGTTCTTC	CAWSGGGTYNEQFF
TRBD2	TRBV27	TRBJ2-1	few	TGTGCCAGCAGTTTAGTCGGGAGGGCCGTCAATGAGCAGTTCTTC	CASSLVGRAVNEQFF
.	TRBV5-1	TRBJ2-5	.	TGCGCCAGCAGCCCGTCCTTGGAGACCCAGTACTTC	CASSPSLETQYF
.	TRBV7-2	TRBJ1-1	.	TGTGCCAGCAGCTTAAGGGGATTGAACACTGAAGCTTTCTTT	CASSLRGLNTEAFF
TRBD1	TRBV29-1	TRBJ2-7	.	TGCAGCGTTGGGGTTTTAGGGACAGGGGACATCGACGAGCAGTACTTC	CSVGVLGTGDIDEQYF
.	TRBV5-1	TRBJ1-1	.	TGCGCCAGCAGCTTGGCGGTGAACACTGAAGCTTTCTTT	CASSLAVNTEAFF
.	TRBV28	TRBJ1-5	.	TGTGCCAGCAGTTTACTTTATCAGCCCCAGCATTTT	CASSLLYQPQHF
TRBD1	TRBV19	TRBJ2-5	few	TGTGCCAGTAGCTCCGGGACAGCAAAAGAGACCCAGTACTTC	CASSSGTAKETQYF
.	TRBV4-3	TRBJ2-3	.	TGCGCCAGCAGTCAGGGCTACTCTAGCACAGATACGCAGTATTTT	CASSQGYSSTDTQYF
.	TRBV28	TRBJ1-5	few	TGTGCCAGCAGTTTAATCAGTTGGTCCGGCAATCAGCCCCAGCATTTT	CASSLISWSGNQPQHF
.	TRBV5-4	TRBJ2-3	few	TGTGCCAGCAGCTTAGACGGGTCCACAGATACGCAGTATTTT	CASSLDGSTDTQYF
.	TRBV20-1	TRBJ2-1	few	TGCTGCGTTCAGGACATGTATGAGCAGTTCTTC	CCVQDMYEQFF
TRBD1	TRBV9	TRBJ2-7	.	TGTGCCAGCAGTCAAGGACAGGGGTCCTACGAGCAGTACTTC	CASSQGQGSYEQYF
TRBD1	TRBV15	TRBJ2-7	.	TGTGCCACCAGCAGAGGGGGACAGGGGGATTACGAGCAGTACTTC	CATSRGGQGDYEQYF
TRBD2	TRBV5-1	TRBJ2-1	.	TGCGCCAGCAGCTTACCAACTAGCGGGAGGGGCAATGAGCAGTTCTTC	CASSLPTSGRGNEQFF
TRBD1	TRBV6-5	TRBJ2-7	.	TGTGCCAGCAGTTACCGCACAGGGGTCGCCTACGAGCAGTACTTC	CASSYRTGVAYEQYF